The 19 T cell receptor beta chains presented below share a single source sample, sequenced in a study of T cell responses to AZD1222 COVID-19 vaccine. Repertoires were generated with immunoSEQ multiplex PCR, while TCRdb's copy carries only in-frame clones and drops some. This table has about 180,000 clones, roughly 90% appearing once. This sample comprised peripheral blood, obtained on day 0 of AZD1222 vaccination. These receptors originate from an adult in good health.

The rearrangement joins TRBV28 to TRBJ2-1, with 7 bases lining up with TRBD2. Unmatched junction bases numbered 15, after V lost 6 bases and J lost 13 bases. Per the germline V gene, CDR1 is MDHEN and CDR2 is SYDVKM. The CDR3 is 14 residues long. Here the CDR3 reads CASSRLGGSWVQFF. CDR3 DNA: TGTGCCAGCAGCCGACTGGGCGGGAGCTGGGTTCAGTTCTTC.

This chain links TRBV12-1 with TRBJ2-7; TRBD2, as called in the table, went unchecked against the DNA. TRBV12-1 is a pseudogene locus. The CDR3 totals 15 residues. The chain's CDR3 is CASSYMGRGLYEQYF. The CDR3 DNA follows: TGTGCCAGCAGCTATATGGGTAGGGGACTCTACGAGCAGTACTTC.

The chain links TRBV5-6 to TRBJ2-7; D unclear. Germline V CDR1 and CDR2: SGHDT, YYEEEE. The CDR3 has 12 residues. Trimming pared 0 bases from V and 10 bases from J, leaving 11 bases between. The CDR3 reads CASSLASLEQYF. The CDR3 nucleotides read TGTGCCAGCAGCTTGGCGAGTCTCGAACAGTACTTC.

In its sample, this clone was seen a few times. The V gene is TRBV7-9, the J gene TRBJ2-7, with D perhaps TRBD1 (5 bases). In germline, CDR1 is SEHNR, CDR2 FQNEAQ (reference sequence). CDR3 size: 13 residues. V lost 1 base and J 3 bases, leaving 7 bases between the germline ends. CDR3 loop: CASSLGGFYEQYF. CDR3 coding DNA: TGTGCCAGCAGCTTAGGGGGCTTCTACGAGCAGTACTTC.

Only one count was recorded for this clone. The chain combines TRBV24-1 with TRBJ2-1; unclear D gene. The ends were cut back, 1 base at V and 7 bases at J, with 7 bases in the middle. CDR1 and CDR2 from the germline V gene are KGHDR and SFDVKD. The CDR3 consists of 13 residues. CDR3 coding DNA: TGTGCCACCAGTGATTTTGCCCGTAATGAGCAGTTCTTC. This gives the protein CATSDFARNEQFF.

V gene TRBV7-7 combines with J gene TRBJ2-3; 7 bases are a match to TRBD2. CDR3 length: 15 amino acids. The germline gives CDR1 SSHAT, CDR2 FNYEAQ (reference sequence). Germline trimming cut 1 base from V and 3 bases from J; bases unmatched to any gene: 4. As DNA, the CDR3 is TGTGCCAGCAGCTTAGGCGGGAGAGAGACAGATACGCAGTATTTT. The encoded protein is CASSLGGRETDTQYF.

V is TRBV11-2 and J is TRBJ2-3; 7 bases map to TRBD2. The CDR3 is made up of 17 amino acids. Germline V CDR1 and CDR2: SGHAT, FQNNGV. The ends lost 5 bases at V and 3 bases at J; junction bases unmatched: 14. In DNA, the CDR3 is TGTGCCAGCAGCCTAAGCTTTATCGCGGGAGCAACAGATACGCAGTATTTT. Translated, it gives CASSLSFIAGATDTQYF.

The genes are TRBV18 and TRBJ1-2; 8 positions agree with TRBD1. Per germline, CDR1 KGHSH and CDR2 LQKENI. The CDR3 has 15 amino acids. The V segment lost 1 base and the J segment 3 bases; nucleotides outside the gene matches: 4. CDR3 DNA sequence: TGTGCCAGCTCACCACGGACAGGGTTGGACTATGGCTACACCTTC. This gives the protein CASSPRTGLDYGYTF.

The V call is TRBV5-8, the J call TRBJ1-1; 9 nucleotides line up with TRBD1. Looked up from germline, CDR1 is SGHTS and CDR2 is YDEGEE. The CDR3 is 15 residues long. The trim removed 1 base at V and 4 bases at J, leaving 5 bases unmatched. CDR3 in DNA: TGTGCCAGCAGCTTGAGGACAGGGGTTGGCACTGAAGCTTTCTTT. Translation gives CASSLRTGVGTEAFF.

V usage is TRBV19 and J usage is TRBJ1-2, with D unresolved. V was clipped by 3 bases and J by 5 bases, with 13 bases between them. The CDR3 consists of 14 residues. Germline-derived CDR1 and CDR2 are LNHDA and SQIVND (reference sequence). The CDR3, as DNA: TGTGCCAGTAGTATCCGAGGGCAAGGATATGGCTACACCTTC. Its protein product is CASSIRGQGYGYTF. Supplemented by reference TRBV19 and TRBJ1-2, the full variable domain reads DGGITQSPKYLFRKEGQNVTLSCEQNLNHDAMYWYRQDPGQGLRLIYYSQIVNDFQKGDIAEGYSVSREKKESFPLTVTSAQKNPTAFYLCASSIRGQGYGYTFGSGTRLTVV.

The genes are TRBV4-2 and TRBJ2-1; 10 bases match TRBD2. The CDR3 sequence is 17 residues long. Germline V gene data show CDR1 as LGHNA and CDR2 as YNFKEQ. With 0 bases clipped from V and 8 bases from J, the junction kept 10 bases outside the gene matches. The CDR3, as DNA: TGTGCCAGCAGCCAAGATGGGGCTAGCGGGAGAGTCTATGAGCAGTTCTTC. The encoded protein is CASSQDGASGRVYEQFF.

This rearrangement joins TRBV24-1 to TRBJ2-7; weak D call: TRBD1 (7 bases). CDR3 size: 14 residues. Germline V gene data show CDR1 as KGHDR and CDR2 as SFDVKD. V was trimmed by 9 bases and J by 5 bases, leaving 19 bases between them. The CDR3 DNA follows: TGTGCCACCTCCAAAGGGGGGCAGGGGGACGAGCAGTACTTC. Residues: CATSKGGQGDEQYF.

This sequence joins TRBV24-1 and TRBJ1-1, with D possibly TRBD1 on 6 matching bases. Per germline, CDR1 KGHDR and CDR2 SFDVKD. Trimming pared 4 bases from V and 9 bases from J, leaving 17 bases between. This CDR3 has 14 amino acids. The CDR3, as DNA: TGTGCCACCAGTGACGGCCCAGGGGCGAGGAAAGCTTTCTTT. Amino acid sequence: CATSDGPGARKAFF.

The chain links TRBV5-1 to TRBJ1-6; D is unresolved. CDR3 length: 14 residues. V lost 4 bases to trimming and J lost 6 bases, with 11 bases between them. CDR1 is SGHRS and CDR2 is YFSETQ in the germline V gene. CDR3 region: CASSKGYSNSPLHF. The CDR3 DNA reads TGCGCCAGCAGCAAGGGCTACAGTAATTCACCCCTCCACTTT.

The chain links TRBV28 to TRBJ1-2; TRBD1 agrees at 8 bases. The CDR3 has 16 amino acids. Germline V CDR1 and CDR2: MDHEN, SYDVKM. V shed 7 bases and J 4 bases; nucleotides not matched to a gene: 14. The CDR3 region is CASTLRQGASGYGYTF. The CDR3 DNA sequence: TGTGCCAGCACCCTAAGGCAGGGGGCCTCTGGCTATGGCTACACCTTC.

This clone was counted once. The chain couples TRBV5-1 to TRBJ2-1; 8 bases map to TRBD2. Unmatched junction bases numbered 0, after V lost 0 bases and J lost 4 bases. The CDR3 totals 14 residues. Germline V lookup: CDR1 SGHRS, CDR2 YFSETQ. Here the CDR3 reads CASSLGGGYNEQFF. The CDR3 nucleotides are TGCGCCAGCAGCTTGGGCGGGGGGTACAATGAGCAGTTCTTC.

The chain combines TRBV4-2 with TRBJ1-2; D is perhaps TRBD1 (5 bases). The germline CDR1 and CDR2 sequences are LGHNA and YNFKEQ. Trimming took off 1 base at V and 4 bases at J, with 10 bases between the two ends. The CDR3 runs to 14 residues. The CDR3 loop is CASSQGQGGYGYTF. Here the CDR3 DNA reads TGTGCCAGCAGCCAAGGGCAGGGCGGCTATGGCTACACCTTC.

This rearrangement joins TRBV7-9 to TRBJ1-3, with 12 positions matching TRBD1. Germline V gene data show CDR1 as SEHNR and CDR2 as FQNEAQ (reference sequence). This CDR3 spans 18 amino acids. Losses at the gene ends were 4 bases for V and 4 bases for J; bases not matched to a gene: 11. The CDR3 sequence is CASSSRPGQGARGNTIYF. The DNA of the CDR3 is TGTGCCAGCAGCTCCCGCCCGGGACAGGGGGCGCGGGGAAACACCATATATTTT. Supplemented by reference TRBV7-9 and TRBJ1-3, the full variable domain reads DTGVSQNPRHKITKRGQNVTFRCDPISEHNRLYWYRQTLGQGPEFLTYFQNEAQLEKSRLLSDRFSAERPKGSFSTLEIQRTEQGDSAMYLCASSSRPGQGARGNTIYFGEGSWLTVV.

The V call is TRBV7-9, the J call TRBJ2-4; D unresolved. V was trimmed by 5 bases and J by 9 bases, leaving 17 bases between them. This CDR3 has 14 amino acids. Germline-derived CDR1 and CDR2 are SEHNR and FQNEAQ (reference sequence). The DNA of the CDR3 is TGTGCCAGCAGCCCCCCTGATGCGTTGGTCATTCAGTACTTC. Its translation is CASSPPDALVIQYF. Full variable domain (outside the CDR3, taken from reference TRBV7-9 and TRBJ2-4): DTGVSQNPRHKITKRGQNVTFRCDPISEHNRLYWYRQTLGQGPEFLTYFQNEAQLEKSRLLSDRFSAERPKGSFSTLEIQRTEQGDSAMYLCASSPPDALVIQYFGAGTRLSVL.